Sequencing of this TCR beta chain was carried out in a study of T cells expressing NK-cell markers (TCRdb year 2020). Some background on the complete study: In sorted CD3+CD56+NKG2C+, CD3+CD56+NKG2C- and CD3+CD56-NKG2C+ T-cell subsets from eight or nine donors, TCR beta-chain repertoires were profiled. Seven of the eight sequenced donors were HCMV-seropositive and one was HCMV-seronegative. All eight donors whose samples were sequenced were randomly selected healthy volunteers, three of them men and five women. Sequencing of the libraries produced 2 x 150 bp reads on Illumina HiSeq 2000/2500, MiSeq or NextSeq. What the work shows at the level of the full study, not this receptor alone: In a handful of donors, the dominant CD3+CD56+NKG2C+ clonotypes ranked among the top 10 CD8+ clonotypes, making up about 1.0-7.5% of CD8+ T cells. Those dominant clonotypes were again the most abundant among CD3+CD56-NKG2C+ cells in a handful of donors, at roughly 25-65%. It remained unclear whether the expanded NKG2C-expressing T cell clones were specific for HCMV antigens.

The instrument given in TCRdb is Illumina HiSeq 2000. The TCR beta cDNA libraries were made using 5'RACE template switching, a step that added both a universal primer site and unique molecular identifiers. cDNA synthesis was primed from the TCR beta constant segment, followed by two successive PCR amplification steps. Under the source paper's analysis protocol: MIGEC was used to demultiplex reads and group reads by UMI, and MiTCR was used to assemble and quantify clonotypes. To exclude erroneous sequences, only TCR cDNA sequences supported by at least two reads were retained. The tcR package was used for downstream repertoire analysis, and clonotypes were matched between fractions using CDR3 nucleotide sequence together with V segment. VDJmatch was used to annotate antigen specificity against VDJdb, with one amino acid substitution allowed in CDR3. Through TCRdb reprocessing, the reads give one entry per CDR3 protein sequence; DNA is omitted. The V and J calls and clone size come from TCRdb's table, not from the authors' own analysis. This sample's table has entries for around 140,000 distinct CDR3 sequences. Approximately 12% of the sample rests with the top ten.

Including cysteine and phenylalanine, the CDR3 has 12 amino acids. Only the protein is on record. In the germline V gene, CDR1 corresponds to MNHEY and CDR2 to SVGEGT. A commercial ELISA kit detecting HCMV-specific IgG in serum was used to determine HCMV serostatus. Ficoll density gradient centrifugation was used to isolate peripheral blood mononuclear cells from blood. A remark on this clonotype: No cognate antigen has been identified for it.

This clonotype was sampled from a man younger than 35 in good health. Donor details come from another sample of the same person, matched by shared clones. The receptor chain draws on TRBV6-2 or TRBV6-3 and TRBJ2-3. Sequenced material: blood T cells: a sorted CD56 or NKG2C T cell subset, CD4+ or CD8+ T cells, or bulk PBMC T cells (not recorded which). CDR3 loop: CASSSRSDTQYF.